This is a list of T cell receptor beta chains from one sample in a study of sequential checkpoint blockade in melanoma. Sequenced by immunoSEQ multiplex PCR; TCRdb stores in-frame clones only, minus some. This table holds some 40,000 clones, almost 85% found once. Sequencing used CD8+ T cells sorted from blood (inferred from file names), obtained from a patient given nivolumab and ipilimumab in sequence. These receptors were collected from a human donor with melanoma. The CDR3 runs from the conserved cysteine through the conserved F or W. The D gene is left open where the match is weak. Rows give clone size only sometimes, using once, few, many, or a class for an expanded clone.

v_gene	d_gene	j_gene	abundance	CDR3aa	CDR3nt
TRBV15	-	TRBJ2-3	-	CATSRGQDISTDTQYF	TGTGCCACCAGCAGAGGGCAGGACATAAGCACAGATACGCAGTATTTT
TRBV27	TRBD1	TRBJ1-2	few	CASSPAVTGTGGPNYGYTF	TGTGCCAGCAGTCCCGCTGTGACAGGGACAGGGGGCCCTAACTATGGCTACACCTTC
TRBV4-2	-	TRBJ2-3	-	CASSQDRGPPSGTQYF	TGTGCCAGCAGCCAAGATAGGGGTCCACCCTCGGGTACGCAGTATTTT
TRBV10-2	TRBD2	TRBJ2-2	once	CASSDISGGGGELFF	TGCGCCAGCAGTGACATTAGCGGGGGGGGCGGGGAGCTGTTTTTT
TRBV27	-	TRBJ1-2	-	CASSLSGSYGYTF	TGTGCCAGCAGTTTATCAGGGAGCTATGGCTACACCTTC
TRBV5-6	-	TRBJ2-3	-	CASSLTVGVGADTQYF	TGTGCCAGCAGCTTGACGGTAGGGGTAGGGGCAGATACGCAGTATTTT
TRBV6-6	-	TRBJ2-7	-	CASSYSNRYEQYF	TGTGCCAGCAGTTACTCGAACAGGTACGAGCAGTACTTC
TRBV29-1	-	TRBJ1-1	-	CSVQPNTEAFF	TGCAGCGTACAGCCGAACACTGAAGCTTTCTTT
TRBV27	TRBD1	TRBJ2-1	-	CASSPLGDREGFF	TGTGCCAGCAGTCCTTTAGGGGACAGGGAAGGGTTCTTC
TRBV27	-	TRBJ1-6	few	CASSSSATVYNSPLHF	TGTGCCAGCAGTTCCAGCGCGACAGTTTATAATTCACCCCTCCACTTT
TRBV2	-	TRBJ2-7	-	CASSDPVNSYEQYF	TGTGCCAGCAGTGACCCGGTTAATTCCTACGAGCAGTACTTC
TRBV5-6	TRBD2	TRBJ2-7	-	CASSLGLAETGREQYF	TGTGCCAGCAGCTTGGGACTAGCGGAGACCGGGAGGGAGCAGTACTTC
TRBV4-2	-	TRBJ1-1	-	CASSQDTNTEAFF	TGTGCCAGCAGCCAGGACACGAACACTGAAGCTTTCTTT
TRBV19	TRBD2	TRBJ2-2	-	CASSMEAGVGTGELFF	TGTGCCAGTAGTATGGAAGCGGGAGTTGGCACCGGGGAGCTGTTTTTT
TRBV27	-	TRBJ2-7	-	CASSPGGPNYEQYF	TGTGCCAGCAGTCCCGGCGGGCCCAACTACGAGCAGTACTTC
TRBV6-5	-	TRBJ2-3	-	CASSYGGGGTDTQYF	TGTGCCAGCAGTTACGGGGGCGGTGGAACAGATACGCAGTATTTT
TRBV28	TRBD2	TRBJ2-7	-	CASSFRLAAWVGTYEQYF	TGTGCCAGCAGTTTTCGACTAGCGGCATGGGTGGGAACCTACGAGCAGTACTTC
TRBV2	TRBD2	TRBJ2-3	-	CASSELAASTDTQYF	TGTGCCAGCAGTGAACTAGCGGCTAGCACAGATACGCAGTATTTT
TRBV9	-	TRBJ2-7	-	CASSYLQGGFDEQYF	TGTGCCAGCAGCTATCTACAGGGGGGGTTTGACGAGCAGTACTTC
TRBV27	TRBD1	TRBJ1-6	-	CASRPGQDNSPLHF	TGTGCCAGCCGCCCGGGACAGGATAATTCACCCCTCCACTTT
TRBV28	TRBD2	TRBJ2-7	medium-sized	CASSSTGLAGEAAGYEQYF	TGTGCCAGCAGTTCCACGGGACTAGCGGGAGAAGCAGCGGGCTACGAGCAGTACTTC
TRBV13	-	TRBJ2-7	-	CASSASPYEQYF	TGTGCCAGCAGCGCGAGTCCCTACGAGCAGTACTTC
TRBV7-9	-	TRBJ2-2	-	CASSLAGGNTGELFF	TGTGCCAGCAGCTTAGCAGGGGGAAACACCGGGGAGCTGTTTTTT
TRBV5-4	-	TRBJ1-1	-	CASSLSDTEAFF	TGTGCCAGCAGCTTGTCTGACACTGAAGCTTTCTTT
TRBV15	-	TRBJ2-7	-	CATRGASYGEQYF	TGTGCCACCCGAGGCGCATCATATGGGGAGCAGTACTTC
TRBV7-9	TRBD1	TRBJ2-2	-	CASSLGGTDGNGELFF	TGTGCCAGCAGCTTAGGAGGGACAGATGGGAACGGGGAGCTGTTTTTT
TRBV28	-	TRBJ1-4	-	CASSFHDTGKANEKLFF	TGTGCCAGCAGTTTCCACGACACAGGGAAGGCTAATGAAAAACTGTTTTTT
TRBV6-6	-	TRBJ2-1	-	CASSYGGGIEQFF	TGTGCCAGCAGTTACGGAGGCGGGATTGAGCAGTTCTTC
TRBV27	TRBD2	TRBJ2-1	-	CATRGLATSSYNEQFF	TGTGCCACCCGCGGACTAGCGACTAGCTCCTACAATGAGCAGTTCTTC
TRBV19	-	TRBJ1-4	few	CASSAGKLFF	TGTGCCAGTAGCGCGGGAAAACTGTTTTTT
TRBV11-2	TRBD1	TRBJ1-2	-	CASSLGDRAGYTF	TGTGCCAGCAGCTTAGGTGACAGGGCTGGCTACACCTTC
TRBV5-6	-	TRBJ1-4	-	CASSPMTGRANEKLFF	TGTGCCAGCAGCCCGATGACAGGTCGAGCTAATGAAAAACTGTTTTTT
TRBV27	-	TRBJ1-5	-	CASSWGGGMGQPQHF	TGTGCCAGCAGTTGGGGAGGGGGAATGGGTCAGCCCCAGCATTTT
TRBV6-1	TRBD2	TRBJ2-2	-	CASRAGVMTGELFF	TGTGCCAGCAGGGCGGGAGTAATGACCGGGGAGCTGTTTTTT
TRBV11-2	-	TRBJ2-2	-	CASSLVGSGGTGELFF	TGTGCCAGCAGCTTAGTGGGTAGCGGAGGTACCGGGGAGCTGTTTTTT
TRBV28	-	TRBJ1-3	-	CAIQGLVRNTIYF	TGTGCCATCCAGGGTCTGGTTAGAAACACCATATATTTT
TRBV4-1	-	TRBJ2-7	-	CASSQRGFLEQYF	TGCGCCAGCAGCCAACGGGGTTTCCTCGAGCAGTACTTC
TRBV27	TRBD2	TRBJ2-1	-	CASSRGRLAGNNEQFF	TGTGCCAGCAGCCGAGGTAGACTAGCGGGGAACAATGAGCAGTTCTTC
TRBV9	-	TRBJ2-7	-	CASSVATGTYEQYF	TGTGCCAGCAGCGTAGCTACAGGTACCTACGAGCAGTACTTC
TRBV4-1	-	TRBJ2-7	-	CASSQATGNLYEQYF	TGCGCCAGCAGCCAAGCCACCGGGAACCTCTACGAGCAGTACTTC
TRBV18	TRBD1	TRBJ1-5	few	CASSPEDRGIMVPQHF	TGTGCCAGCTCACCCGAGGACAGGGGGATAATGGTTCCCCAGCATTTT
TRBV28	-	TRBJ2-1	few	CASILGTGFYNEQFF	TGTGCCAGCATCCTAGGAACAGGGTTCTACAATGAGCAGTTCTTC
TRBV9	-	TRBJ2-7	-	CASSVGGYTYEQYF	TGTGCCAGCAGCGTTGGGGGGTACACCTACGAGCAGTACTTC
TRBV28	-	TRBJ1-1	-	CASSLISPGLNTEAFF	TGTGCCAGCAGTTTGATTTCTCCAGGCTTGAACACTGAAGCTTTCTTT
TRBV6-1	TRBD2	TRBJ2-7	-	CASSEGLAGGVYEQYF	TGTGCCAGCAGTGAAGGTCTAGCGGGGGGTGTTTACGAGCAGTACTTC